This entry features one T cell receptor beta chain sequence. In this sample, this clonotype turned up many times. Its antigen has not been determined. No base-level quality is on record; no much larger clone is a single base apart. This sample is drawn from a study of T cells in Graves' hyperthyroidism and ophthalmopathy (dated by TCRdb to between 2018 and 2021). General notes on the study: Peripheral blood was sampled at the time of initial diagnosis, prior to any treatment. A discovery cohort of 95 to 100 patients, approximately 44 with Graves' ophthalmopathy and 55 to 65 with stable Graves' hyperthyroidism, was used to find distinguishing TCR V-J signatures. Whether ophthalmopathy could be predicted prospectively was tested in an independent validation cohort made up of approximately 19 hyperthyroidism patients plus 17 patients who later progressed to ophthalmopathy. The 85 to 100 discovery patients were divided at random into training and test sets in a 7:3 ratio. In six Graves' hyperthyroidism patients, the study also compared T-cell repertoires from thyroid tissue with T-cell repertoires from blood. Once sampling was done, hyperthyroidism patients were given methimazole at a starting dose of 30 mg daily, whereas ophthalmopathy patients were given high-dose intravenous methylprednisolone. According to the paper, TCR Vbeta CDR3 sequencing was carried out on approximately 140 peripheral blood samples, which came from 40 to 45 ophthalmopathy, 75 or so hyperthyroidism and about 17 progressor patients.

The CDR3 runs 13 residues from the cysteine to the phenylalanine. The sequence is cut down to CDR3 DNA, 39 bases in frame from base 1. The germline V gene provides CDR1 MNHNS and CDR2 SASEGT. The junction shows trimming of 3 bases on V and 5 bases on J, and the gene matches do not reach 3 bases of it. The TCR beta CDR3 regions were amplified from the RNA transcripts. The first round of RT-PCR for the TCR CDR3 was performed with the HTBI primer set and the Qiagen OneStep RT-PCR kit. The libraries were constructed in a second round of multiplex PCR and then size-selected and purified. The libraries were sequenced on an Illumina HiSeq2000 using paired-end 100 bp reads. The paper's processing steps were these. Raw data were processed with SOAPnuke, discarding reads with adapters, uncalled bases, mean Phred below 15, or no exact constant-primer or identifier match. High-quality paired reads were merged with COPE v1.2.5, and unique nucleotide sequences were defined as clonotypes. Clonotypes were aligned to IMGT TRBV, TRBD and TRBJ reference segments using MiTCR v1.1. The analysis was restricted to V-J combinations with a frequency above 0.0001, which together covered 99% to 99.2% of the repertoires. A TCS score was defined as the ratio of F50 (clonal expansion) to E x V (chaos), with BLOSUM62-based TCRdist applied between CDR3 peptides within each V-J. Welch's t-statistics and random forest reduced fewer than 600 V-J features to some 14, which were used in a naive Bayes classifier (R e1071). TCRdb ran its own pipeline on the public reads, namely fastp trimming at Q25 and MiXCR clone calling, and kept in-frame beta chains. CDR3 protein sequences are deduplicated, and each keeps its most common genes and DNA. TCRdb, rather than the study authors, made the V and J calls. For this sample the table gives about 480,000 distinct CDR3 sequences, of which around 22% were detected only once. Of the sample, approximately 10% is held by the ten largest clones.

Ophthalmopathy patients had moderately to severely active disease, with a Clinical Activity Score of 3 or more, a NOSPECS grade of 4 or more, and a disease duration of less than 3 months. Any patient with an uncontrolled infection, another autoimmune disease, pregnancy or lactation was excluded. Clinical symptoms, serum thyroxine and TRAb, thyroid ultrasound, and orbital computed tomography formed the basis for the diagnoses. PBMCs were isolated from about 9.2 ml of fresh peripheral blood by Ficoll-Paque density gradient centrifugation. Total RNA was extracted using Trizol reagent, and RNA quality was assessed on an Agilent 2100 Bioanalyzer. Study-level results and caveats: Blood samples also contained most of the expanded thyroid clonotypes (frequency above 0.001), which suggests that blood repertoires may reflect thyroid immune responses. Sample size was not statistically predetermined, and investigators were not blinded to group allocation. A model built on a 13 V-J signature distinguished ophthalmopathy from stable hyperthyroidism, reaching approximately 89% sensitivity and 81.08% specificity in cross-validation and 80%/75% in testing. In validation, the model predicted progression to ophthalmopathy a median of roughly 6.1 months before onset, with approximately 70% sensitivity and around 76% specificity.

The V and J genes are TRBV6-1 and TRBJ2-5, with TRBD2 matching 7 junction bases. Material for sequencing was blood. The source is a young woman with Graves' ophthalmopathy. Read as DNA, the sequence is TGTGCCAGCAGTGAGGGGGGGGTCGAGACCCAGTACTTC. Translation gives CASSEGGVETQYF.